A single sample is the source of the 12 T cell receptor beta chains below, sequenced in a study of blood T cells in healthy people across ages. Sample-barcoded 5' priming and a J-beta primer mix drove a second PCR of 7 to 11 cycles. TCRdb called the 5' RACE reads again in MiXCR, with one record for every CDR3 protein. The sample has around 710,000 distinct CDR3 sequences, roughly 41% seen once. Sequenced input: blood. The receptors come from a woman aged 55-70 years in good health.

The chain recombines TRBV7-2 with TRBJ2-5; tentative D call: TRBD2 (5 bases). Germline lookup yields CDR1 SGHTA and CDR2 FQGNSA. Trimming removed 5 bases from V and 3 bases from J, with 13 bases in between. The CDR3 extends over 14 amino acids. The CDR3 nucleotides are TGTGCCAGCAGCCCACGGGGTATTAAAGAGACCCAGTACTTC. As protein: CASSPRGIKETQYF.

As for this clonotype: A junction end diverges from the germline sequence, so it may reflect a read error. V usage is TRBV7-6 and J usage is TRBJ2-5; possible D gene TRBD2, 5 bases. CDR3 length: 14 residues. CDR1 SGHVS and CDR2 FNYEAQ come from the germline V gene. The CDR3 reads CSSSLGGTPETQYF. The DNA for the CDR3 is TGTTCCAGCAGCTTAGGAGGTACACCGGAGACCCAGTACTTC. Filled out from reference TRBV7-6 and TRBJ2-5, the complete variable domain reads GAGVSQSPRYKVTKRGQDVALRCDPISGHVSLYWYRQALGQGPEFLTYFNYEAQQDKSGLPNDRFSAERPEGSISTLTIQRTEQRDSAMYRCSSSLGGTPETQYFGPGTRLLVL.

The chain combines TRBV6-1 with TRBJ2-7; D is unclear. V was pared by 3 bases and J by 0 bases, with 6 bases between. CDR1 is MNHNS, CDR2 SASEGT, per germline. The CDR3 is made up of 13 amino acids. The CDR3 loop is CASSEGSSYEQYF. Here the CDR3 DNA reads TGTGCCAGCAGTGAGGGCAGCTCCTACGAGCAGTACTTC.

This clonotype was counted ten times or more. The V gene is TRBV3-1, the J gene TRBJ2-3; 9 positions match TRBD1. The CDR3 extends over 15 amino acids. Per germline, CDR1 LGHDT and CDR2 YNNKEL (reference sequence). J gave up 3 bases and V 1 base, and 2 bases lay outside the gene matches. The CDR3 spells CASSQVGTGTDTQYF. DNA of the CDR3: TGTGCCAGCAGCCAAGTCGGGACAGGGACAGATACGCAGTATTTT.

This clonotype was seen only a few times. This chain joins TRBV12-3 or TRBV12-4 and TRBJ1-1; D not certain. V was shortened by 3 bases and J by 8 bases, with 7 bases between the two germline ends. This CDR3 has 11 amino acids. CDR3 region: CASSLGREAFF. The CDR3 DNA reads TGTGCCAGCAGTTTGGGCAGAGAAGCTTTCTTT.

The gene calls are TRBV3-1 and TRBJ1-6; tentatively, D is TRBD1 (5 bases). This CDR3 is built from 16 residues. CDR1 LGHDT and CDR2 YNNKEL come from the germline V gene (reference sequence). The ends were cut back, 4 bases at V and 10 bases at J, with 20 bases in the middle. The CDR3 coding sequence is TGTGCCAGCAGCCCCTGGAGTATTGGGGGTGACTCACCCCTCCACTTT. It encodes CASSPWSIGGDSPLHF.

The CDR3 loop is CASSYVDNVLTF. In DNA form, the CDR3 reads TGTGCCAGCAGTTATGTAGACAACGTCCTGACTTTC. This chain joins TRBV12-3 or TRBV12-4 and TRBJ2-6, with no clear D. The CDR3 is 12 residues long. V was pared by 4 bases and J by 9 bases, with 7 bases between.

The chain links TRBV15 to TRBJ2-5; D unclear. The germline V and J ends were trimmed by 1 base and 11 bases, with 17 bases remaining between them. Germline CDR1 and CDR2: LNHNV and YYDKDF (reference sequence). This CDR3 region has 14 residues. The CDR3 loop is CATSRGYEYFEQYF. The CDR3 coding sequence is TGTGCCACCAGCAGAGGTTACGAGTACTTTGAGCAGTACTTC.

The rearrangement links TRBV12-3 or TRBV12-4 to TRBJ2-2, with a weak D call TRBD2 (5 bases). V lost 4 bases and J lost 0, with 9 bases in between. The length of the CDR3 is 15 residues. The CDR3 bases are TGTGCCAGCAGTTCAGTTAGCGCGAACACCGGGGAGCTGTTTTTT. Its protein product is CASSSVSANTGELFF.

V gene TRBV7-2 combines with J gene TRBJ1-2; D not resolved. V lost 3 bases to trimming and J lost 4 bases, with 3 bases between them. CDR1 and CDR2 (germline): SGHTA, FQGNSA. The CDR3 is made up of 11 amino acids. CDR3 bases: TGTGCCAGCAGCTTGGTCTATGGCTACACCTTC. It specifies CASSLVYGYTF.

This clonotype was detected only a few times. The J gene is TRBJ2-5, the V gene TRBV4-1; 10 bases fit TRBD2. Trimming removed 0 bases from V and 1 base from J; junction bases left unmatched: 5. The CDR3 totals 17 residues. Germline-derived CDR1 and CDR2 are MGHRA and YSYEKL. The CDR3 coding sequence is TGCGCCAGCAGCCAAGAGAAACTAGCGGGATTCCAAGAGACCCAGTACTTC. This encodes CASSQEKLAGFQETQYF.

This clonotype was found many times. This sequence joins TRBV4-3 and TRBJ2-5; 7 bases are shared with TRBD2. Germline CDR1 is LGHNA and CDR2 is YSLEER. V dropped 4 bases and J dropped 5; count of bases not matched to a gene: 7. The CDR3 totals 14 residues. The CDR3, as DNA: TGCGCCAGCAGCCTTTGGCGGGAGTCGGAGACCCAGTACTTC. Its protein is CASSLWRESETQYF.